The clone carrying this T cell receptor (beta chain) was observed a handful of times. What it binds is not known. Amplification targeted TCR beta CDR3 regions from RNA transcripts. In the first-round RT-PCR of the TCR CDR3, the HTBI primer set was used. Via MiXCR, TCRdb re-called the multiplex PCR reads, giving one row per CDR3 protein. The table shows hundreds of thousands of distinct CDR3 sequences, with just under 20% occurring only once. These data come from a study of T cells in Graves' hyperthyroidism and ophthalmopathy. Germline lookup yields CDR1 DFQATT and CDR2 SNEGSKA (reference sequence). The CDR3 sequence is 15 residues long. V was pared by 6 bases and J by 0 bases, with 9 bases of the junction left unmatched. Study results and caveats: Most expanded thyroid clonotypes above 0.001 recurred in blood.

This chain links TRBV20-1 with TRBJ2-3; 7 bases map to TRBD1. The sequencing input was blood. This TCR derives from a man aged 35-49 years with Graves' ophthalmopathy. The CDR3 sequence: CSAVPVGQSTDTQYF. In DNA, the CDR3 is TGCAGTGCCGTCCCCGTGGGACAGAGCACAGATACGCAGTATTTT.